The present TCR beta chain was sequenced within a study of blood T cell repertoires in COVID-19. Looking at the study overall: Samples of COVID-19 (acute and convalescent) were obtained from the United States, Italy and Spain.

Sequencing used immunoSEQ multiplex PCR; TCRdb keeps in-frame clones, though not all of them. This repertoire shows under 140,000 clones, roughly 85% found once; its top ten account for approximately 16%. Trimming removed 6 bases from V and 7 bases from J; junction bases left unmatched: 4. Germline V gene lookup returns CDR1 KGHSH and CDR2 LQKENI. The CDR3 totals 12 residues. This sequence joins TRBV18 and TRBJ1-1; 8 positions match TRBD1. The receptor's source is a woman older than 75 with active or convalescent COVID-19. Sample: peripheral blood. CDR3 residues: CASSLGQGEAFF. The CDR3 coding sequence is TGTGCCAGCTCCCTAGGACAGGGTGAAGCTTTCTTT.